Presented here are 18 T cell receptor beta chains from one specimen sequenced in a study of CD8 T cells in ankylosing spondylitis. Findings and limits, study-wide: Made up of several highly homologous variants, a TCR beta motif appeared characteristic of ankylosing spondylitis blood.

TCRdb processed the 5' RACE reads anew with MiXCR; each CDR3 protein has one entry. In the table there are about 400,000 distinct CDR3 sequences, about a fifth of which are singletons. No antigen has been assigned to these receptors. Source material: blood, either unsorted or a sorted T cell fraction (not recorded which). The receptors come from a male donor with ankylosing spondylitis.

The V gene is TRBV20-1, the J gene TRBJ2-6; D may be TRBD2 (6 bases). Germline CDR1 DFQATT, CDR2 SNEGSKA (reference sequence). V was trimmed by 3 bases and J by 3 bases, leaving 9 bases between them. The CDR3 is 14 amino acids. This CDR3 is CSARVGGGANVLTF. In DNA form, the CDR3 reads TGCAGTGCTAGGGTGGGAGGTGGGGCCAACGTCCTGACTTTC.

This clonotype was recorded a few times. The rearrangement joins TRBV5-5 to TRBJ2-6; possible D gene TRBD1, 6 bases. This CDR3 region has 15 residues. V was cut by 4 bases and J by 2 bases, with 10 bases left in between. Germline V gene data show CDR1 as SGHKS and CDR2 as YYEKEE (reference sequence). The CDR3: CASSKTGTGANVLTF. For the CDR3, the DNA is TGTGCCAGCAGCAAAACAGGGACTGGGGCCAACGTCCTGACTTTC.

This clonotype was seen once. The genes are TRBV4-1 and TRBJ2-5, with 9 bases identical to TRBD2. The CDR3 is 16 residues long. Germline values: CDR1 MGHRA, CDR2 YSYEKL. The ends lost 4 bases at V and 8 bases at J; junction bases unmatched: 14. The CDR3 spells CASSPLQTSGFGTQYF. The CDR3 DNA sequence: TGCGCCAGCAGCCCCCTGCAGACTAGCGGCTTCGGAACCCAGTACTTC.

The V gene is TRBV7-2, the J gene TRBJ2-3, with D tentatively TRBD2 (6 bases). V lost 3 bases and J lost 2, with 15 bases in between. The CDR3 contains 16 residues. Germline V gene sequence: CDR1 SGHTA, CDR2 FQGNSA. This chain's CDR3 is CASSFSVPGATDTQYF. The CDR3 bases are TGTGCCAGCAGCTTTAGCGTTCCGGGAGCCACAGATACGCAGTATTTT.

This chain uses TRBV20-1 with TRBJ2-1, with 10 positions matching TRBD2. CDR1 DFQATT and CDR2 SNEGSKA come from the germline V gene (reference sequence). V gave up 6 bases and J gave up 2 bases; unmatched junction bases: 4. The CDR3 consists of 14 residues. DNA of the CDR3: TGCAGTGCGGAGAGCGGGAGGGCCTACAATGAGCAGTTCTTC. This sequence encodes CSAESGRAYNEQFF.

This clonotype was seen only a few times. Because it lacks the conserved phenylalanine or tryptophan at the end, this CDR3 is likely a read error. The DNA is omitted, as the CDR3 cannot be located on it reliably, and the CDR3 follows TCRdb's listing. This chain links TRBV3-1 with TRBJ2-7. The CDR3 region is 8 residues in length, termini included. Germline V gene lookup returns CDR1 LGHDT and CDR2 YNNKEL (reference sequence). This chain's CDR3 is CASSPHET.

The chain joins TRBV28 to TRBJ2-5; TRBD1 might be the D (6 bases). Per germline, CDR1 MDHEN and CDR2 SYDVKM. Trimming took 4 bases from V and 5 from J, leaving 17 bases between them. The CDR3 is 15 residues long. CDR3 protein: CASSSDRMRSETQYF. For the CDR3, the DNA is TGTGCCAGCAGTTCGGACAGAATGAGGTCGGAGACCCAGTACTTC.

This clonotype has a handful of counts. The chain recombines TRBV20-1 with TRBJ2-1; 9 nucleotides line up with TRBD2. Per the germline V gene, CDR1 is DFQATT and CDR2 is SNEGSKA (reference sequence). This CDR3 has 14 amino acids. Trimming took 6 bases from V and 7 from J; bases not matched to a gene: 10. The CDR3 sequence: CSAHHGLALNEQFF. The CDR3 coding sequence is TGCAGTGCCCACCACGGACTAGCGTTAAATGAGCAGTTCTTC.

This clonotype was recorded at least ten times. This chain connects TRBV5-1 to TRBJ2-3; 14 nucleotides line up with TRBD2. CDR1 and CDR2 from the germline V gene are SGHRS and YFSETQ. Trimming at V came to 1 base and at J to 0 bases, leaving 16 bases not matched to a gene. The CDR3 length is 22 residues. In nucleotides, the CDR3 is TGCGCCAGCAGCTTGATCCCTACCGGCGGGACTAGCGGGAGAGCTAGCACAGATACGCAGTATTTT. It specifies CASSLIPTGGTSGRASTDTQYF. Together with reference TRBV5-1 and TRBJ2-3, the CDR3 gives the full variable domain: KAGVTQTPRYLIKTRGQQVTLSCSPISGHRSVSWYQQTPGQGLQFLFEYFSETQRNKGNFPGRFSGRQFSNSRSEMNVSTLELGDSALYLCASSLIPTGGTSGRASTDTQYFGPGTRLTVL.

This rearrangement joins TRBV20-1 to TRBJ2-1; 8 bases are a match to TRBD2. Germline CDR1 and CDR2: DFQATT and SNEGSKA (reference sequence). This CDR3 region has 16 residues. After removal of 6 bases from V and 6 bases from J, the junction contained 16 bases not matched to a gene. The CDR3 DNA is TGCAGTGCCCTCACCGGTCACGGGGGGGTCGGCAATGAGCAGTTCTTC. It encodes CSALTGHGGVGNEQFF.

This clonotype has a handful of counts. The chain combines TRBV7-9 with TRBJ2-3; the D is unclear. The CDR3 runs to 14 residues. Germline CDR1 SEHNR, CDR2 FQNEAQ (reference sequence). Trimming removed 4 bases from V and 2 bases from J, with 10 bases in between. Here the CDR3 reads CASSYGRHTDTQYF. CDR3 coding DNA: TGTGCCAGCAGCTACGGTCGTCACACAGATACGCAGTATTTT.

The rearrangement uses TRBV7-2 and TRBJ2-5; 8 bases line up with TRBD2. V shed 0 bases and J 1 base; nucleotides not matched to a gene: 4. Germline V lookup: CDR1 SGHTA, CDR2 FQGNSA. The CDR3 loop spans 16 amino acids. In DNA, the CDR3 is TGTGCCAGCAGCTTAGCGGCCGCGGGGGGCCAAGAGACCCAGTACTTC. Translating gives CASSLAAAGGQETQYF.

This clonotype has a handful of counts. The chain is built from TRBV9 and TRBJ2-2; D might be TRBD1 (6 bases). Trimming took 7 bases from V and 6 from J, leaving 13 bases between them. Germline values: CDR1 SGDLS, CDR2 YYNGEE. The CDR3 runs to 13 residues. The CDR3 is CASSAGVSGELFF. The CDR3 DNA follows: TGTGCCAGCTCGGCAGGGGTTTCCGGGGAGCTGTTTTTT.

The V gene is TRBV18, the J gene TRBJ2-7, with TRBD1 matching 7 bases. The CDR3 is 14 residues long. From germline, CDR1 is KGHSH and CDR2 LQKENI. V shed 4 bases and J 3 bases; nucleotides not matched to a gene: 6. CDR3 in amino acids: CASSQGQDRYEQYF. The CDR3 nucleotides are TGTGCCAGCTCACAAGGACAGGACCGCTACGAGCAGTACTTC. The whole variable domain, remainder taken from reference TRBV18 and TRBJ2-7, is NAGVMQNPRHLVRRRGQEARLRCSPMKGHSHVYWYRQLPEEGLKFMVYLQKENIIDESGMPKERFSAEFPKEGPSILRIQQVVRGDSAAYFCASSQGQDRYEQYFGPGTRLTVT.

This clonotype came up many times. CDR3 nucleotide sequence: TGTGCCACCGGGGGACAGGAGGGGACAGATACGCAGTATTTT. Protein product: CATGGQEGTDTQYF. The chain couples TRBV10-3 to TRBJ2-3, with TRBD1 matching over 8 bases. The junction had 9 bases not matched to a gene; V was cut back by 10 bases and J by 3 bases. Germline V gene lookup returns CDR1 ENHRY and CDR2 SYGVKD. The CDR3 runs 14 residues.

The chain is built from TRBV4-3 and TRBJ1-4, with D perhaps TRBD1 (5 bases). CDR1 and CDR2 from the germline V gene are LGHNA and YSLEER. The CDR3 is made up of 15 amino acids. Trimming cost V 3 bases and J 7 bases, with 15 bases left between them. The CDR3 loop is CASSHDSTVGEKLFF. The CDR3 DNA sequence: TGCGCCAGCAGCCACGACTCGACAGTGGGTGAAAAACTGTTTTTT.

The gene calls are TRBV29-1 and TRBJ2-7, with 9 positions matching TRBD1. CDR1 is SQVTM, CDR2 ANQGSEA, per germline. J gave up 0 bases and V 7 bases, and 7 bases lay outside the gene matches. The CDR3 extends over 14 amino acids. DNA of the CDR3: TGCAGCGCCTGGGACAGGGCGAGCTCCTACGAGCAGTACTTC. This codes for CSAWDRASSYEQYF.

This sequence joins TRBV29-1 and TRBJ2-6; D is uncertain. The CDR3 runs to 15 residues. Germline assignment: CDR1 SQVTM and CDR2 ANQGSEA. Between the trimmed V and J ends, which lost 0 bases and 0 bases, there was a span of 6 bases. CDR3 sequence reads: CSVEDRASGANVLTF. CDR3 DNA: TGCAGCGTTGAAGACAGAGCCTCTGGGGCCAACGTCCTGACTTTC.